This T cell receptor (beta chain) was observed in a study of T-cell reconstitution after alpha-beta-depleted transplantation in children. Notes on the study in general: Reports say that about two months after transplant, the alpha-beta T cells came out of several hundred graft clones that had expanded. Among T cells one year after transplant, newly produced cells accounted for most counts and diversity.

This clonotype was counted between two and nine times. What it binds is not known. Unique molecular identifiers tagged the TCRbeta library. TCRdb reprocessed the PCR reads via MiXCR and lists one record per CDR3 protein. The sample contains 530,000 or so distinct CDR3 sequences, 25% to 30% of which appear only once. Trimming removed 6 bases from V and 0 bases from J, with 6 bases in between. Germline assignment: CDR1 ENHRY and CDR2 SYGVKD. The CDR3 length is 13 residues. The sample here was PBMCs, taken before TCRalphabeta/CD19-depleted stem cell transplant. This clonotype was obtained from a boy under two years old with Wiskott-Aldrich syndrome, due to receive a stem cell transplant. The rearrangement links TRBV10-3 to TRBJ1-5, with D uncertain. CDR3 nucleotide sequence: TGTGCCATCAGCCAGAGTAGCAATCAGCCCCAGCATTTT. This translates into CAISQSSNQPQHF.